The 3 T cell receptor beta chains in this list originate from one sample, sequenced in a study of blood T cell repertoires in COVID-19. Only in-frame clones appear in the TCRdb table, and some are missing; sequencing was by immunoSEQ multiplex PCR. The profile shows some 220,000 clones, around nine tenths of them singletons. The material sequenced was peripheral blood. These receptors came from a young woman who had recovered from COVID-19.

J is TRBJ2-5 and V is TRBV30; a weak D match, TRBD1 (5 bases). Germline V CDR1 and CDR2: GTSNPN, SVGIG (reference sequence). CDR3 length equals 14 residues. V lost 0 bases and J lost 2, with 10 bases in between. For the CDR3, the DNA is TGTGCCTGGAGTGTAGAGGACATACAAGAGACCCAGTACTTC. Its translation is CAWSVEDIQETQYF. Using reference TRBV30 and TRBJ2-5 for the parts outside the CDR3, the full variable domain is SQTIHQWPATLVQPVGSPLSLECTVEGTSNPNLYWYRQAAGRGLQLLFYSVGIGQISSEVPQNLSASRPQDRQFILSSKKLLLSDSGFYLCAWSVEDIQETQYFGPGTRLLVL.

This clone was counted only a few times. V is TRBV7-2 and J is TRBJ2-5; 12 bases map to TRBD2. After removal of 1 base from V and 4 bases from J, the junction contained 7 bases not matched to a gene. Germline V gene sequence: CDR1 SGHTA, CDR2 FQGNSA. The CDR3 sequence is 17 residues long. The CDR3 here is CASSLGVLAGGGETQYF. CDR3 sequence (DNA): TGTGCCAGCAGCTTAGGGGTCCTAGCGGGAGGGGGAGAGACCCAGTACTTC.

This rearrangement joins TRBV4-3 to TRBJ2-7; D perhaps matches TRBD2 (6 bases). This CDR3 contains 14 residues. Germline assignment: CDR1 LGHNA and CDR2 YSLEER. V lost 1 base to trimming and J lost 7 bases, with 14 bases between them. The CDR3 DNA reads TGCGCCAGCAGCCAAGGATGGAGTGCGGGGGAGCAGTACTTC. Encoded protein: CASSQGWSAGEQYF.